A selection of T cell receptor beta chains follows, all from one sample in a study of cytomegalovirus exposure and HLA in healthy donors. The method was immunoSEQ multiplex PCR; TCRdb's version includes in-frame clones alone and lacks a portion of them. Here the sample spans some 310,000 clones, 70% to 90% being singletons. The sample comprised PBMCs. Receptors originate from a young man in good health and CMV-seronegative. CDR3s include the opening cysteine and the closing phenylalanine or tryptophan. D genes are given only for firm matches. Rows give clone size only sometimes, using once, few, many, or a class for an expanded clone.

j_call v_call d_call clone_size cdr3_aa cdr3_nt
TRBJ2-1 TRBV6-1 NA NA CASWRAGEQFF TGTGCCAGCTGGAGGGCCGGAGAGCAGTTCTTC
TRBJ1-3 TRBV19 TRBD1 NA CASSVDRGTGNTIYF TGTGCCAGTAGTGTAGACAGGGGAACAGGAAACACCATATATTTT
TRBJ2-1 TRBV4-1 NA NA CASSQVPGAFGNEQFF TGCGCCAGCAGCCAAGTCCCTGGGGCGTTTGGCAATGAGCAGTTCTTC
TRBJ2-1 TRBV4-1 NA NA CASSQGQDYNEQFF TGCGCCAGCAGCCAAGGGCAGGATTACAATGAGCAGTTCTTC
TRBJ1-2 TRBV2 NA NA CASSDREHPINYGYTF TGTGCCAGCTCCGACCGGGAGCATCCGATCAACTATGGCTACACCTTC
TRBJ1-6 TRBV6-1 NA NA CASSEPTGTNNSPLHF TGTGCCAGCAGTGAACCTACAGGAACCAATAATTCACCCCTCCACTTT
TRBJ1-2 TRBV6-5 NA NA CASSEYSIDGYTF TGTGCCAGCAGTGAGTACAGTATAGATGGCTACACCTTC
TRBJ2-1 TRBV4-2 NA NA CASSQELNNEQFF TGTGCCAGCAGCCAAGAACTGAACAATGAGCAGTTCTTC
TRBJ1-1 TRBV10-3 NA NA CAISEDGGNTEAFF TGTGCCATCAGTGAGGACGGGGGGAACACTGAAGCTTTCTTT
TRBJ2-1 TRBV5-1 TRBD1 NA CASSQGVYSYNEQFF TGCGCCAGCAGCCAGGGGGTGTACTCCTACAATGAGCAGTTCTTC
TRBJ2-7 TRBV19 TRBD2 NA CASSMRRGGYEQYF TGTGCCAGTAGTATGCGGCGGGGGGGGTACGAGCAGTACTTC
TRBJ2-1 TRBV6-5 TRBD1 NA CASSYGTGGAGNEQFF TGTGCCAGCAGTTACGGGACAGGGGGCGCAGGCAATGAGCAGTTCTTC
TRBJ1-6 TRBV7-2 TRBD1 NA CASSFTGTAPSPLHF TGTGCCAGCAGCTTCACCGGGACAGCACCTTCACCCCTCCACTTT
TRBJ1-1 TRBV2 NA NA CASPGSREAEAFF TGTGCCAGTCCGGGATCCCGGGAAGCTGAAGCTTTCTTT
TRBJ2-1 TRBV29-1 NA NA CSVGGSSYNEQFF TGCAGCGTTGGAGGTAGCTCCTACAATGAGCAGTTCTTC
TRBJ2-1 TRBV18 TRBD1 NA CASSSGTGVNEQFF TGTGCCAGCTCCTCCGGGACAGGGGTCAATGAGCAGTTCTTC
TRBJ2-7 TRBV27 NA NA CARRTVPYEQYF TGTGCCAGAAGGACAGTGCCCTACGAGCAGTACTTC
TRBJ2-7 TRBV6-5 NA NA CASSYQAYDEQYF TGTGCCAGCAGTTACCAGGCCTACGACGAGCAGTACTTC
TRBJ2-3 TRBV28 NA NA CAIAPRVRADTQYF TGTGCCATCGCCCCGAGGGTGAGGGCAGATACGCAGTATTTT
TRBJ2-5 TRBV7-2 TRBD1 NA CASSADRVQETQYF TGTGCCAGCAGCGCCGACAGGGTACAAGAGACCCAGTACTTC
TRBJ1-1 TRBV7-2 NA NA CASRFGAVAAFF TGTGCCAGCAGGTTTGGGGCAGTTGCCGCTTTCTTT
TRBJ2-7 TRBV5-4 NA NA CASSSSGTPTYEQYF TGTGCCAGCAGCTCATCTGGGACACCCACCTACGAGCAGTACTTC
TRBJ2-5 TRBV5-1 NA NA CASSLALVETQYF TGCGCCAGCAGCTTGGCACTAGTTGAGACCCAGTACTTC
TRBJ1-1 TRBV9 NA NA CASSVVGSARNTEAFF TGTGCCAGCAGCGTAGTAGGGAGTGCGCGGAACACTGAAGCTTTCTTT
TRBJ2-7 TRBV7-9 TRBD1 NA CASSWTGFGEQYF TGTGCCAGCAGTTGGACAGGATTCGGCGAGCAGTACTTC
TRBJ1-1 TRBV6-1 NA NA CASRGAVGHTEAFF TGTGCCAGCAGGGGGGCGGTGGGGCACACTGAAGCTTTCTTT
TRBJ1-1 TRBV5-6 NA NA CASSFTAGYTEAFF TGTGCCAGCAGCTTTACCGCAGGGTACACTGAAGCTTTCTTT
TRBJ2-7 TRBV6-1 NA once CASSGIEGAYEQYF TGTGCCAGCAGTGGGATTGAGGGGGCCTACGAGCAGTACTTC
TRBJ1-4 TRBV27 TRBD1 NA CASRERTGFGVNEKLFF TGTGCCAGCCGAGAAAGGACAGGGTTCGGGGTTAATGAAAAACTGTTTTTT
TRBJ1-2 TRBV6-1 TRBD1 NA CASSETAPDRLDYGYTF TGTGCCAGCAGTGAAACCGCTCCGGACAGGTTGGACTATGGCTACACCTTC
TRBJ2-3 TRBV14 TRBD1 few CASSPLLGQVDTQYF TGTGCCAGCAGCCCCCTGCTAGGACAGGTAGATACGCAGTATTTT
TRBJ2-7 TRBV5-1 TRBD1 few CASSPRVGGGYEQYF TGCGCCAGCAGCCCCAGGGTAGGGGGCGGCTACGAGCAGTACTTC